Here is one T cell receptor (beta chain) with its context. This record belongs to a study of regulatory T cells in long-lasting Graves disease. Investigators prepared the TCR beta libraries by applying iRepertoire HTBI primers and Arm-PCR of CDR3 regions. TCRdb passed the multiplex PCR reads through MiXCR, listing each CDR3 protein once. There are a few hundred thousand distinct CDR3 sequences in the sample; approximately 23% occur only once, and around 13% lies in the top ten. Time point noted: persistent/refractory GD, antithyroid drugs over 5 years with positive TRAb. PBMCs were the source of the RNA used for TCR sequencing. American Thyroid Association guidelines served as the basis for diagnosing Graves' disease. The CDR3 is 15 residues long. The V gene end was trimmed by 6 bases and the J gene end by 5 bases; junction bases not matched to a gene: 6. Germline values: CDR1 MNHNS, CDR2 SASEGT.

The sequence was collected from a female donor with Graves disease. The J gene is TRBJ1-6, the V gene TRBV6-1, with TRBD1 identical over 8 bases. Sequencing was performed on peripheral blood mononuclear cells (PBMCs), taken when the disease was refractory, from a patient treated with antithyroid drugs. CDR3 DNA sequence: TGTGCCAGCAGCCCCCTGACAGGGGATAATTCACCCCTCCACTTT. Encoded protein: CASSPLTGDNSPLHF.